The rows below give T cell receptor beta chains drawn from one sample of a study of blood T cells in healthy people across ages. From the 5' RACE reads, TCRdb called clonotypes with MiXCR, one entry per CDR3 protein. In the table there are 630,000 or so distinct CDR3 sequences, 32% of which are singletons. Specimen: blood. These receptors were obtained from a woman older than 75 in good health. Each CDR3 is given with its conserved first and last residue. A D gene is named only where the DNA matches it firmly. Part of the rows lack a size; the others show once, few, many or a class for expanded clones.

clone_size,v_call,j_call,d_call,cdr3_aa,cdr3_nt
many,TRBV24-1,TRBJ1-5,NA,CATSEGAKPQHF,TGTGCCACCAGTGAAGGAGCAAAGCCCCAGCATTTT
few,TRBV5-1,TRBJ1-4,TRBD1,CASSPGQINNEKLFF,TGCGCCAGCTCCCCGGGACAGATTAATAATGAAAAACTGTTTTTT
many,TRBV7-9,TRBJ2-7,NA,CASSPLGQDYYEQYF,TGTGCCAGCAGCCCTCTCGGACAGGACTACTACGAGCAGTACTTC
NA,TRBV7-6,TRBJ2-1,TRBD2,CASSLTSGVFEQFF,TGTGCCAGCAGCCTGACTAGCGGGGTTTTTGAGCAGTTCTTC
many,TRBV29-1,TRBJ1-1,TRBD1,CSASQGAVTEAFF,TGCAGCGCCAGTCAGGGGGCGGTCACTGAAGCTTTCTTT
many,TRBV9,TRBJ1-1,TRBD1,CASSGDRGGTEAFF,TGTGCCAGCAGCGGGGACAGGGGAGGAACTGAAGCTTTCTTT
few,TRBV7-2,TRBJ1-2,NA,CASSLGGVGGFGYGYTF,TGTGCCAGCAGCTTAGGAGGCGTCGGGGGCTTCGGATATGGCTACACCTTC
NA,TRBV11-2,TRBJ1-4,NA,CASSSGQPATNEKLFF,TGTGCCAGCAGCTCGGGACAACCTGCAACTAATGAAAAACTGTTTTTT
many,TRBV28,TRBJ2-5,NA,CASSQPNGGETQYF,TGTGCCAGCAGCCAACCAAACGGGGGTGAGACCCAGTACTTC
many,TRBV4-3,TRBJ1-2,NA,CASSQDIRSLRGLANYGYTF,TGCGCCAGCAGCCAAGATATACGCAGCCTGAGAGGGTTAGCTAACTATGGCTACACCTTC
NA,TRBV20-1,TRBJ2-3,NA,CSAREGGYTDTQYF,TGCAGTGCTAGAGAAGGGGGGTACACAGATACGCAGTATTTT
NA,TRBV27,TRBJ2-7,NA,CASSPSTGWSYEQYF,TGTGCCAGCAGTCCCTCAACCGGTTGGTCCTACGAGCAGTACTTC
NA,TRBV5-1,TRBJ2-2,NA,CASTTGSNTGELFF,TGCGCCAGCACTACAGGGTCAAACACCGGGGAGCTGTTTTTT
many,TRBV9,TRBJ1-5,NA,CASSVSGLSNQPQHF,TGTGCCAGCAGCGTTTCAGGGTTAAGCAATCAGCCCCAGCATTTT
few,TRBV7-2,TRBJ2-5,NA,CASSWAGMYQETQYF,TGTGCCAGCAGCTGGGCAGGGATGTACCAAGAGACCCAGTACTTC
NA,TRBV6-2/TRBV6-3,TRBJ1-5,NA,CASTLGSNNQPQHF,TGTGCCAGCACCCTGGGCAGCAACAATCAGCCCCAGCATTTT
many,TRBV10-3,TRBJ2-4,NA,CAISDLGREGIQYF,TGTGCCATCAGTGATTTAGGCCGAGAGGGCATTCAGTACTTC
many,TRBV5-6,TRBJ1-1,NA,CASSLPMNTEAFF,TGTGCCAGCAGTCTTCCAATGAACACTGAAGCTTTCTTT
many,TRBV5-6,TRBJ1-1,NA,CASSLARYTEAFF,TGTGCCAGCAGCTTGGCAAGATACACTGAAGCTTTCTTT
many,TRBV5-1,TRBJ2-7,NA,CASSSQGSSYEQYF,TGTGCCAGCAGTTCACAGGGCAGCTCCTACGAGCAGTACTTC
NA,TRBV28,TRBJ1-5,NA,CASSFGTLQRNQPQHF,TGTGCCAGCAGTTTTGGGACATTACAACGCAATCAGCCCCAGCATTTT
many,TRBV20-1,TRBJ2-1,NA,CSASWIGASYNEQFF,TGCAGTGCGTCCTGGATAGGGGCCTCCTACAATGAGCAGTTCTTC
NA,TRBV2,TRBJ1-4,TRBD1,CASSEVGQGKEKLFF,TGTGCCAGCAGTGAAGTAGGACAGGGAAAAGAAAAACTGTTTTTT
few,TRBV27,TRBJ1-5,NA,CASGSEGYSNQPQHF,TGTGCCAGCGGGAGTGAGGGATATAGCAATCAGCCCCAGCATTTT
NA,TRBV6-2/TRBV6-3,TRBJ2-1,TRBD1,CASSYLGQGSEQFF,TGTGCCAGCAGTTATCTGGGACAGGGCAGTGAGCAGTTCTTC
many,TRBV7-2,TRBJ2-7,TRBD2,CASSQPASGIYEQYF,TGTGCCAGCAGCCAACCGGCCAGCGGGATCTACGAGCAGTACTTC
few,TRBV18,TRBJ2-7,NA,CASSPQRTLWQYF,TGTGCCAGCTCACCACAGCGGACTTTATGGCAGTACTTC
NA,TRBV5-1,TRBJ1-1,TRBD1,CASSQGTGMNTEAFF,TGCGCCAGCAGCCAGGGGACAGGGATGAACACTGAAGCTTTCTTT
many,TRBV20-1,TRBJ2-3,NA,CSALPPFAGRTDTQYF,TGCAGTGCCCTACCGCCTTTTGCGGGGCGCACAGATACGCAGTATTTT